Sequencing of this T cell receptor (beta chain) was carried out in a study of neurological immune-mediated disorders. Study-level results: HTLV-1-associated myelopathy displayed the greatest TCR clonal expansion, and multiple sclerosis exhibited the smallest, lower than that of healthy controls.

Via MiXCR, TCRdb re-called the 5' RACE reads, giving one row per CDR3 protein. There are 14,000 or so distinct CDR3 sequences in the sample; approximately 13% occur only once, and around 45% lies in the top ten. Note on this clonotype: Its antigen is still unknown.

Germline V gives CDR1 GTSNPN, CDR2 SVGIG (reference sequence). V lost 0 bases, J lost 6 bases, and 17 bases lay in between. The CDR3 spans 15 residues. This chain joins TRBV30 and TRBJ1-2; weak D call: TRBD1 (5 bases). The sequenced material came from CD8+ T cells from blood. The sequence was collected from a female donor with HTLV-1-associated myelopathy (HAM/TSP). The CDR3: CAWSVSGGGRDGYTF. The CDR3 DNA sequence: TGTGCCTGGAGTGTGAGTGGTGGGGGAAGAGATGGCTACACCTTC.